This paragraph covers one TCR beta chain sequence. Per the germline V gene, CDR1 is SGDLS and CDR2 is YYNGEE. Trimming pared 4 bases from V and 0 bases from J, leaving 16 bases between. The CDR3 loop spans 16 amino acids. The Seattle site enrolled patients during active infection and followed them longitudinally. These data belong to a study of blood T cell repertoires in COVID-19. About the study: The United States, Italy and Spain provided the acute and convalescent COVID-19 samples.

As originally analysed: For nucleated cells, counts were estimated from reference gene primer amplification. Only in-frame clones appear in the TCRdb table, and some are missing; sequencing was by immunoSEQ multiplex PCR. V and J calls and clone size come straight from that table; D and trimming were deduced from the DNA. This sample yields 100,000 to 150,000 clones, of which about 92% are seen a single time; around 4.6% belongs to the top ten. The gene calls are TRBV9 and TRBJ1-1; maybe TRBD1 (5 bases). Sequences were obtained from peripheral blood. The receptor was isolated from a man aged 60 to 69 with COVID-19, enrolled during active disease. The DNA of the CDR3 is TGTGCCAGCAGCCCCCGGGAGCCGACAGTGAACACTGAAGCTTTCTTT. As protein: CASSPREPTVNTEAFF.